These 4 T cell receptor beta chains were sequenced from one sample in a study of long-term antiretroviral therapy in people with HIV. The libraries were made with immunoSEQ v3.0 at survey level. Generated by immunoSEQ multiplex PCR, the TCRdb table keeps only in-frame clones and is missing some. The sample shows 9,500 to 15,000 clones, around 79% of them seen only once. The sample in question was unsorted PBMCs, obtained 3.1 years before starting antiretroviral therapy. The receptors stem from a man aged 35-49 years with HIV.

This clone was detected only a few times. CDR3 in DNA: TGTGCCAGCAGCGACGGACAGGAGCGGAACACCATATATTTT. It yields the protein CASSDGQERNTIYF. The rearrangement uses TRBV5-4 and TRBJ1-3; the match to TRBD1 covers 7 bases. The CDR3 spans 14 residues. The V and J ends lost 4 bases and 7 bases, in that order; junction bases with no gene match: 8. CDR1 and CDR2 (germline): SGHNT, YYREEE (reference sequence).

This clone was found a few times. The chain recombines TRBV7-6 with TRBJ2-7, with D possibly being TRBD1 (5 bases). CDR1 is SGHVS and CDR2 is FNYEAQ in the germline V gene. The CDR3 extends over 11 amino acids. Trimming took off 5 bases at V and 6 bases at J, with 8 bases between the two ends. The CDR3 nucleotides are TGTGCCAGCAGCCATCAGGGCGAGCAGTACTTC. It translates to CASSHQGEQYF.

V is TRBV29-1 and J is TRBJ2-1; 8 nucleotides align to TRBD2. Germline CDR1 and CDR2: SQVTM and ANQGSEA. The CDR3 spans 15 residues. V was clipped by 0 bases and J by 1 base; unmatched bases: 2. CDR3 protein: CSVEDGGDSYNEQFF. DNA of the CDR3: TGCAGCGTTGAAGACGGGGGGGATTCCTACAATGAGCAGTTCTTC.

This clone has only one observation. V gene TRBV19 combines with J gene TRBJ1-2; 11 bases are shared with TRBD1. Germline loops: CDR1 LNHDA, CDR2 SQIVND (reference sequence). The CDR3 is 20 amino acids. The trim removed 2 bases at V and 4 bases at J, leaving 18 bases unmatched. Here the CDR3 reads CASSIRDRGKTFFGFYGYTF. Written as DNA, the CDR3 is TGTGCCAGTAGTATACGGGACAGGGGGAAAACCTTTTTCGGGTTCTATGGCTACACCTTC. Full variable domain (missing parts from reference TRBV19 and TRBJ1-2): DGGITQSPKYLFRKEGQNVTLSCEQNLNHDAMYWYRQDPGQGLRLIYYSQIVNDFQKGDIAEGYSVSREKKESFPLTVTSAQKNPTAFYLCASSIRDRGKTFFGFYGYTFGSGTRLTVV.